This TCR beta chain derives from a study of blood T cell repertoires in COVID-19. Background on the study: COVID-19 samples from acute and convalescent phases originated in the United States, Italy and Spain. Sources were T cells, B-cell-depleted T cells, or PBMCs; the material itself was cDNA or gDNA.

A single count supports this clone. The CDR3 has 14 residues. The V end lost 3 bases, the J end lost 8 bases, and 13 bases lay between the germline ends. The germline V gene has CDR1 LNHDA and CDR2 SQIVND (reference sequence). Per the authors' pipeline: It was from reference gene primer amplification that nucleated cell counts were estimated. Sequencing used immunoSEQ multiplex PCR; TCRdb keeps in-frame clones, though not all of them. The V and J calls and clone size are taken from that table; D and trimming were inferred from the DNA. The table lists some 230,000 clones, roughly 89% of them singletons.

The sequenced sample was peripheral blood. The receptor's source is a man younger than 45 who had recovered from COVID-19. This chain connects TRBV19 to TRBJ1-4, with a possible D match to TRBD1 (6 bases). The CDR3 spells CASSIWQGNEKLFF. CDR3 coding DNA: TGTGCCAGTAGTATTTGGCAGGGGAACGAAAAACTGTTTTTT. Filled out from reference TRBV19 and TRBJ1-4, the complete variable domain reads DGGITQSPKYLFRKEGQNVTLSCEQNLNHDAMYWYRQDPGQGLRLIYYSQIVNDFQKGDIAEGYSVSREKKESFPLTVTSAQKNPTAFYLCASSIWQGNEKLFFGSGTQLSVL.